This TCR beta chain was found in a study of blood T cell repertoires in COVID-19 (dated by TCRdb to 2020 to 2021). Looking at the study overall: The collaborator samples originated in the United States, Italy and Spain and spanned the acute and convalescent phases of COVID-19. The material from the prospective study consisted of cDNA or gDNA derived from T cells, B-cell-depleted T cells, or PBMCs. Subjects who had been exposed to COVID-19, were actively infected with it, or had recovered from it provided the deeply sampled blood TCRbeta repertoires that made up the dataset. The repertoires were released in a freely available public database meant as a resource for research on the immune response to SARS-CoV-2. The samples were drawn from two sources: the first 160 participants of the ongoing ImmuneRACE study, and 1,254 subjects contributed by 6 global collaborators. The sample metadata nearly always contained a de-identified subject ID, COVID-19 status, age in years and sex. Where available, HLA class I and class II types were taken from metadata supplied by the sample provider and were not determined by assay-based typing. The paper as a whole reports these results and caveats: Clinical and demographic metadata were provided uncurated, with the amount varying by source and participant.

The collaborating institutions used their own protocols to collect whole blood in K2EDTA tubes. For TCRbeta analysis, collaborators shipped samples as frozen whole blood, isolated PBMCs, or DNA extracted from either of those sample types. TCRbeta CDR3 regions were amplified from genomic DNA using the immunoSEQ Assay, a bias-controlled multiplex PCR. Regarding the original processing steps: Within the assay, amplification of reference gene primers was used to estimate how many nucleated cells each sample contained. Sequence reads were collapsed and filtered to measure the absolute abundance of every unique TCRbeta CDR3 rearrangement. For each sample, productive Simpson clonality was calculated by taking the square root of Simpson's diversity index across productive rearrangements. The table comes from immuneACCESS by way of TCRdb, which keeps in-frame sequences with V and J called. Part of the clones is missing from these tables; in studies checked, under half for an unresolved V gene and the rest for unknown reasons. V and J calls and clone size are given by that table; D and trimming were obtained from the DNA. This sample is represented by over 130,000 clones; 75% to 85% of them were singletons. About 4.3% of the sample is taken by the ten largest.

Worth noting for this clone: The antigen it binds to is not known. Base qualities are missing; no much larger clone stands one base away.

Material for sequencing was peripheral blood. The TCR comes from a woman older than 75 with acute or convalescent COVID-19.

The DNA reads as follows: TGTGCCAGCTCGCTGGGACTCGAGAAGACAGATACGCAGTATTTT. Translated, it gives CASSLGLEKTDTQYF. Recombination linked TRBV18 to TRBJ2-3, with TRBD2 tentatively as D gene (6 bases match). The CDR3 spans 15 residues, from the cysteine through the phenylalanine. CDR3 DNA only is kept here, 45 bases in frame from base 1. Cut back by 6 bases and 3 bases, the V and J ends lie 16 bases apart. Looking up the germline V gene yields CDR1 KGHSH and CDR2 LQKENI.